A single sample is the source of the 30 T cell receptor beta chains below, sequenced in a study of CXCR3-negative and CXCR3-positive naive CD8 T cells. Study conclusions and caveats: Researchers report that CXCR3-positive naive cells carry more hydrophobic TRB CDR3s than CXCR3-negative naive cells.

5' RACE with UMI labels generated the TRB cDNA libraries. Reprocessing the 5' RACE reads, TCRdb reports a single entry for every CDR3 protein and omits DNA. The sample totals about 120,000 distinct CDR3 sequences. No antigen is known for these receptors. The sequencing sample was made of naive CXCR3+ CD8+ T cells from blood. Subset defined: CD45RO-CCR7+CD27+CD95- naive CD8+ T cells expressing CXCR3 (TNR3+). The receptors here all came from a human donor in good health. Some clones in this sample may be carry-over from other donors' samples.

The chain carries TRBV6-5 and TRBJ1-4; TCRdb gives TRBD1 as the D gene, but with no DNA this cannot be confirmed. Germline CDR1 reads MNHEY; CDR2 reads SVGAGI. This CDR3 has 14 residues. This CDR3 is CASSNTGVQEKLFF.

V gene TRBV10-1 combines with J gene TRBJ2-7; TCRdb lists TRBD1, though no DNA is available to test this call. Germline CDR1 reads WNHNN; CDR2 reads SYGVQD (reference sequence). This CDR3 contains 17 residues. This chain's CDR3 is CASSESTRGTRGYEQYF.

The rearrangement links TRBV12-3 or TRBV12-4 to TRBJ1-2; TCRdb returns TRBD1, unconfirmable since there is no DNA. The CDR3 length is 15 residues. CDR3 amino acids: CASSSHGQGGYGYTF.

The V and J genes are TRBV6-1 and TRBJ1-1; TCRdb's D gene call, TRBD1, goes unchecked for lack of DNA. CDR3 length: 15 residues. Germline V gives CDR1 MNHNS, CDR2 SASEGT. The CDR3 sequence: CASSPKGTGATEAFF.

This chain links TRBV29-1 with TRBJ2-5; the D call of TRBD1 rests on TCRdb alone, since no DNA is present to check it. Germline values: CDR1 SQVTM, CDR2 ANQGSEA. The CDR3 is made up of 13 amino acids. The CDR3 is CSVLTGLQETQYF.

The V call is TRBV29-1, the J call TRBJ2-7. CDR1 and CDR2 from the germline V gene are SQVTM and ANQGSEA. CDR3 length equals 13 residues. CDR3 residues: CSVEVGTSYEQYF.

The chain uses TRBV4-3 and TRBJ2-1; the TCRdb call, TRBD1, lacks DNA for checking. Germline-derived CDR1 and CDR2 are LGHNA and YSLEER. The CDR3 is 16 residues long. CDR3 protein: CASSQDRGGAHNEQFF.

The chain has TRBV29-1 and TRBJ1-2; TCRdb lists TRBD1, though no DNA is available to test this call. The CDR3 totals 14 residues. CDR1 and CDR2 from the germline V gene are SQVTM and ANQGSEA. CDR3 residues: CSVDWGVGNYGYTF.

V and J are TRBV11-2 and TRBJ2-1. The CDR3 is 16 amino acids. CDR1 and CDR2 from the germline V gene are SGHAT and FQNNGV. CDR3 in amino acids: CASSLPLVNFQDEQFF.

The V and J genes are TRBV28 and TRBJ1-6; TCRdb proposes TRBD1, but this gene call is untestable without DNA. Germline CDR1 is MDHEN and CDR2 is SYDVKM. The CDR3 is made up of 14 amino acids. CDR3 region: CASSSDREDSPLHF. Based on the CDR3 plus reference TRBV28 and TRBJ1-6, the full variable domain is DVKVTQSSRYLVKRTGEKVFLECVQDMDHENMFWYRQDPGLGLRLIYFSYDVKMKEKGDIPEGYSVSREKKERFSLILESASTNQTSMYLCASSSDREDSPLHFGNGTRLTVT.

This sequence joins TRBV29-1 and TRBJ1-4. Germline V gives CDR1 SQVTM, CDR2 ANQGSEA. The CDR3 has 12 residues. The chain's CDR3 is CSVGATNEKLFF.

The chain has TRBV27 and TRBJ2-5. Germline-derived CDR1 and CDR2 are MNHEY and SMNVEV (reference sequence). This CDR3 contains 12 residues. CDR3 region: CASSLSGETQYF.

This chain links TRBV2 with TRBJ1-5. CDR1 and CDR2 (germline): SNHLY, FYNNEI. The CDR3 is 15 residues long. This CDR3 reads CASRKGRDSNQPQHF.

The genes are TRBV12-3 or TRBV12-4 and TRBJ2-6; without DNA, the TCRdb call of TRBD1 cannot be checked. This CDR3 region has 19 residues. The CDR3 loop reads CASSAEDRGLLSGANVLTF.

The J gene is TRBJ2-1, the V gene TRBV7-9; the D call from TCRdb, TRBD2, cannot be confirmed without DNA. The CDR3 consists of 17 residues. The germline CDR1 and CDR2 sequences are SEHNR and FQNEAQ (reference sequence). CDR3 region: CASSPSLTSGGVGEQFF.

V and J are TRBV27 and TRBJ2-7; with no DNA, the TCRdb D assignment of TRBD2 cannot be verified. CDR3 size: 15 residues. Germline CDR1 reads MNHEY; CDR2 reads SMNVEV (reference sequence). CDR3 sequence: CASSSTSGEHYEQYF.

The chain is built from TRBV5-5 and TRBJ2-7; with no DNA, the TCRdb D assignment of TRBD1 cannot be verified. CDR3 length equals 16 residues. Looked up from germline, CDR1 is SGHKS and CDR2 is YYEKEE (reference sequence). The CDR3 loop reads CASSLTGTGASYEQYF.

This rearrangement joins TRBV28 to TRBJ2-7; no DNA is available, so the TRBD2 call from TCRdb remains unchecked. Germline V lookup: CDR1 MDHEN, CDR2 SYDVKM. The CDR3 is 12 amino acids. Here the CDR3 reads CASSLTDWEQYF.

V gene TRBV7-3 combines with J gene TRBJ2-1; the D call of TRBD1 rests on TCRdb alone, since no DNA is present to check it. The CDR3 is 18 amino acids. CDR1 and CDR2 from the germline V gene are SGHTA and FQGTGA. The CDR3 region is CASSLKLQGARLYNEQFF.

The chain uses TRBV28 and TRBJ2-7; TCRdb's D gene call, TRBD1, goes unchecked for lack of DNA. The CDR3 is 17 amino acids. The germline V gene has CDR1 MDHEN and CDR2 SYDVKM. CDR3 sequence: CASSLWGGQFRSYEQYF. Looking up the rest from reference TRBV28 and TRBJ2-7 gives the full variable domain: DVKVTQSSRYLVKRTGEKVFLECVQDMDHENMFWYRQDPGLGLRLIYFSYDVKMKEKGDIPEGYSVSREKKERFSLILESASTNQTSMYLCASSLWGGQFRSYEQYFGPGTRLTVT.

V usage is TRBV7-9 and J usage is TRBJ2-7; TCRdb picks TRBD1, but there is no DNA to check that call. This CDR3 comprises 17 residues. Germline assignment: CDR1 SEHNR and CDR2 FQNEAQ (reference sequence). This chain's CDR3 is CASSPRTSQGRGYEQYF.

The chain has TRBV6-2 or TRBV6-3 and TRBJ2-1. The CDR3 spans 14 residues. Germline V gene data show CDR1 as MNHEY and CDR2 as SVGEGT. This CDR3 is CASIYGFSYNEQFF.

CDR3 residues: CASSFGGISSNQPQHF. The chain carries TRBV7-2 and TRBJ1-5. Looked up from germline, CDR1 is SGHTA and CDR2 is FQGNSA. This CDR3 is 16 amino acids long.

V is TRBV20-1 and J is TRBJ2-1. This CDR3 is 15 amino acids long. The V gene's germline CDR1 is DFQATT and CDR2 SNEGSKA (reference sequence). The CDR3 sequence: CSARVVGGAYNEQFF.

This chain connects TRBV30 to TRBJ1-1; as DNA is missing, the TRBD1 call by TCRdb cannot be tested. The CDR3 is 15 residues long. Germline CDR1 is GTSNPN and CDR2 is SVGIG (reference sequence). The CDR3 here is CAWSVLPPEHTEAFF.

The V call is TRBV28, the J call TRBJ2-7; without DNA, the TCRdb call of TRBD1 cannot be checked. CDR1 is MDHEN and CDR2 is SYDVKM in the germline V gene. This CDR3 is 17 amino acids long. The CDR3 here is CASSRLGQGESHYEQYF.

The rearrangement joins TRBV6-6 to TRBJ2-5. Germline CDR1 and CDR2: MNHNY and SVGAGI (reference sequence). CDR3 length equals 12 residues. CDR3: CASQDQQETQYF.

The rearrangement uses TRBV15 and TRBJ2-1; TCRdb designates TRBD1, a call that cannot be tested without DNA. The CDR3 loop spans 13 amino acids. Germline V gene lookup returns CDR1 LNHNV and CDR2 YYDKDF (reference sequence). This chain's CDR3 is CATSRVRGVEQFF.

This chain joins TRBV12-3 or TRBV12-4 and TRBJ1-2. CDR3 size: 14 residues. CDR3 amino acids: CASSFRADFYGYTF.

The rearrangement links TRBV7-9 to TRBJ1-1; TCRdb indicates TRBD1, and absent DNA this call remains unverified. CDR3 length: 12 residues. Germline V gives CDR1 SEHNR, CDR2 FQNEAQ (reference sequence). CDR3 in amino acids: CASSFGGGEAFF.